This TCR beta chain was obtained from a study of T cell changes during pregnancy in multiple sclerosis. TCRdb's table, derived via immunoSEQ multiplex PCR, lists solely in-frame clones and lacks some. The sample carries roughly 110,000 clones, 91% recorded once. The germline CDR1 and CDR2 sequences are SNHLY and FYNNEI. The CDR3 spans 17 residues. Trimming left V 2 bases short and J 4 bases short, with 18 bases between. The TCR was taken from a female donor with multiple sclerosis, enrolled in a pregnancy study. Specimen: peripheral blood, collected before pregnancy. V and J are TRBV2 and TRBJ2-1, with a possible D match to TRBD1 (6 bases). The CDR3 reads CASSERGSRTVYNEQFF. DNA for the CDR3: TGTGCCAGCAGTGAAAGGGGCAGCCGGACAGTATACAATGAGCAGTTCTTC. Full variable domain (outside the CDR3, taken from reference TRBV2 and TRBJ2-1): EPEVTQTPSHQVTQMGQEVILRCVPISNHLYFYWYRQILGQKVEFLVSFYNNEISEKSEIFDDQFSVERPDGSNFTLKIRSTKLEDSAMYFCASSERGSRTVYNEQFFGPGTRLTVL.